This TCR beta chain was obtained from a study of OX40 agonist ivuxolimab in advanced cancers. Across the study: Patients were dosed with the agonistic anti-OX40 (CD134) antibody ivuxolimab.

TCRdb's copy holds only in-frame clones and misses some; the assay was immunoSEQ multiplex PCR. The data hold more than 80,000 clones, with more than 75% observed a single time. Looked up from germline, CDR1 is SGHNT and CDR2 is YYREEE (reference sequence). The junction had 2 bases not matched to a gene; V was cut back by 0 bases and J by 3 bases. The CDR3 length is 16 residues. Findings and caveats of the study: Compared with CD4+, CD8+ T cells on average had more expanded clones.

As regards this clone: The antigen is undetermined.

The sequenced sample was CD4+ or CD8+ T cells sorted from blood, obtained in a trial of the OX40 agonist ivuxolimab. This TCR derives from an adult with an advanced solid tumor such as melanoma, head and neck, liver or kidney cancer. The chain is built from TRBV5-4 and TRBJ2-1, with 11 bases aligning to TRBD2. Written as DNA, the CDR3 is TGTGCCAGCAGCTTGGGGGGGACTAGCGGCTACAATGAGCAGTTCTTC. Translating gives CASSLGGTSGYNEQFF.